The subject of this entry is one TCR beta chain. What it binds is unknown. Sequencing used immunoSEQ multiplex PCR; TCRdb keeps in-frame clones, though not all of them. The data contain under 50,000 clones, about 78% of them singletons. The data stem from a study of vaccination effects on CD4 cells after COVID-19. Study overall: Wells of a few million PBMC each were grown with approximately 10 IU/ml IL-2 and roughly 10 ug/ml peptides.

This CDR3 region has 19 residues. Trimming left V 0 bases short and J 7 bases short, with 25 bases between. With more than 9 days of culture completed, CD4+ T cells were isolated. IL-2 medium was substituted for half the medium on days 3 and 7. This sequence originates from a human donor who had a prior SARS-CoV-2 infection. Sample: CD4+ T cells from PBMCs cultured without peptide, taken before COVID-19 vaccination. The chain uses TRBV6-7 and TRBJ1-5, with TRBD1 as a possible D gene (5 bases). TRBV6-7 is placed among ORFs of uncertain function. The DNA for the CDR3 is TGTGCCAGCAGTTACTCGAACCTCGGGGGTCCGGAGCCGGCGCAGCCCCAGCATTTT. Translating it yields CASSYSNLGGPEPAQPQHF.